This entry concerns a single TCR beta chain. Antigen: not known. Together with a sample-barcoded 5' primer, a J-beta primer mix was included in a second PCR lasting roughly 6 to 12 cycles. Using its own MiXCR run on the 5' RACE reads, TCRdb lists one record per CDR3 protein. The sample records 550,000 to 750,000 distinct CDR3 sequences, over 20% being singletons. This sample is part of a study of blood T cells in healthy people across ages. Broader study findings: Higher diversity and more naive CD4+ cells were features of long-lived donors, compared to aged donors. Naive and antigen-experienced cells were not separated, limiting conclusive comparison. Roughly linear age-related decline in beta diversity appeared, significant by age roughly 40.

The CDR3 is 14 amino acids. Trimming removed 6 bases from V and 5 bases from J, with 15 bases in between. This chain connects TRBV12-3 or TRBV12-4 to TRBJ2-3; D is undetermined. The specimen sequenced was blood. The source is a man between 65 and 85 years old in good health. CDR3 amino acids: CASSGRARVDTQYF. CDR3 in DNA: TGTGCCAGCAGCGGCAGAGCGAGAGTAGATACGCAGTATTTT.